These 6 T cell receptor beta chains were sequenced from one sample in a study of blood T cells in healthy people across ages. The authors ran a second PCR of roughly 6 to 12 cycles using a sample-barcoded 5' primer and a J-beta primer mix. Each CDR3 protein gets one entry after TCRdb re-called the 5' RACE reads with MiXCR. Among more than 800,000 distinct CDR3 sequences listed, 29% were seen once. The sequencing sample was made of blood. These receptors were taken from an elderly woman in good health.

In its sample, this clonotype was seen many times. The gene calls are TRBV12-3 or TRBV12-4 and TRBJ2-5; weak D call: TRBD2 (6 bases). The V end was cut by 3 bases, the J end by 4 bases, with 12 bases between. The CDR3 covers 14 residues. The CDR3 nucleotides read TGTGCCAGCAGTTTCGCGGGGACCGGAGAGACCCAGTACTTC. This encodes CASSFAGTGETQYF.

The DNA of the CDR3 is TGCAGTGCTAGAGGAGTCCCGAGGAGGGTTGAGCAGTTCTTC. As protein: CSARGVPRRVEQFF. The chain couples TRBV20-1 to TRBJ2-1, with D possibly TRBD2 on 6 matching bases. Between the trimmed V and J ends, which lost 1 base and 9 bases, there was a span of 16 bases. The CDR3 loop spans 14 amino acids. Germline-derived CDR1 and CDR2 are DFQATT and SNEGSKA (reference sequence).

The CDR3 sequence: CSVWDRGIYGYTF. The DNA for the CDR3 is TGCAGCGTGTGGGACAGGGGGATCTATGGCTACACCTTC. This chain links TRBV29-1 with TRBJ1-2; 11 bases are shared with TRBD1. This CDR3 comprises 13 residues. Germline V gene sequence: CDR1 SQVTM, CDR2 ANQGSEA. V trimming: 6 bases; J trimming: 4 bases; junction bases outside the gene matches: 4.

This clonotype showed up just once. This may be a read error, as it is one base from a much larger clone. This sequence joins TRBV11-2 and TRBJ2-1; D is ambiguous. The end of the DNA aligns better with TRBJ2-7, so the J call may be wrong. The germline CDR1 and CDR2 sequences are SGHAT and FQNNGV. This CDR3 is 12 amino acids long. The CDR3 DNA is TGTGCCAGCAGGATGACTGACAATGAGCAGTACTTC. Its protein is CASRMTDNEQYF.

The table lists this clonotype with many counts. The chain is built from TRBV7-7 and TRBJ1-1, with D hard to call. This CDR3 is 13 amino acids long. Germline CDR1 is SSHAT and CDR2 is FNYEAQ (reference sequence). V dropped 5 bases and J dropped 1 base, with 8 bases sitting between them. The CDR3 coding sequence is TGTGCCAGCAGCCCGGACTGGAACACTGAAGCTTTCTTT. Protein: CASSPDWNTEAFF. Based on the CDR3 plus reference TRBV7-7 and TRBJ1-1, the full variable domain is GAGVSQSPRYKVTKRGQDVTLRCDPISSHATLYWYQQALGQGPEFLTYFNYEAQPDKSGLPSDRFSAERPEGSISTLTIQRTEQRDSAMYRCASSPDWNTEAFFGQGTRLTVV.

As for this clonotype: A much larger clonotype is one base distant, so this may be a read error. The chain recombines TRBV5-6 with TRBJ2-3, with 8 nucleotides matching TRBD2. CDR3 length: 15 residues. CDR1 SGHDT and CDR2 YYEEEE come from the germline V gene. CDR3: CACSLTSGGPDTQYF. In DNA, the CDR3 is TGTGCCTGCAGCTTGACCAGCGGGGGTCCCGATACGCAGTATTTT.